This TCR beta chain was profiled in a study of cytomegalovirus exposure and HLA in healthy donors. Study-wide results and limits: Reportedly, TCR beta sequences accurately predicted HLA-A and HLA-B alleles in most subjects.

The V gene lost 4 bases and the J gene lost 5 bases, with 17 bases spanning the gap. The CDR3 has 16 residues. Germline CDR1 reads KGHSH; CDR2 reads LQKENI. 60 Vbeta and 13 Jbeta primers were used in PCR. Sequencing was performed with immunoSEQ multiplex PCR; in TCRdb, only in-frame clones are kept and a portion is missing. The table shows 150,000 to 200,000 clones, with roughly 77% occurring only once. Regarding this clone: What it binds is unknown.

The sequenced material came from PBMCs. This sequence originates from a woman aged 45-60 years in good health and CMV-seronegative. The rearrangement joins TRBV18 to TRBJ1-4; D is undetermined. CDR3 nucleotide sequence: TGTGCCAGCTCACTCGAACCTCGGGTGAACAATGAAAAACTGTTTTTT. Translation: CASSLEPRVNNEKLFF.